These 27 T cell receptor beta chains were sequenced from one sample in a study of blood T cell repertoires in COVID-19. The repertoire was sequenced with immunoSEQ multiplex PCR; TCRdb's copy has only in-frame clones and lacks some. The table includes roughly 50,000 clones, around 82% detected once. Input material: peripheral blood. These receptors were collected from a man aged 40-49 years with acute or convalescent COVID-19.

The chain carries TRBV3-1 (or the pseudogene TRBV3-2) and TRBJ1-2, with D perhaps matching TRBD1 (5 bases). Germline CDR1 and CDR2: LGHDT and YNNKEL (reference sequence). V was cut by 0 bases and J by 9 bases, with 14 bases left in between. The CDR3 sequence is 14 residues long. The CDR3 region has the DNA TGTGCCAGCAGCCAAGAGGTTGGGGCCATGAGCTACACCTTC. This translates into CASSQEVGAMSYTF.

This clone was seen just once. This chain uses TRBV28 with TRBJ1-6, with a possible D match to TRBD1 (5 bases). Trimming removed 8 bases from V and 7 bases from J, with 18 bases in between. Germline V gene sequence: CDR1 MDHEN, CDR2 SYDVKM. The CDR3 has 15 residues. CDR3 DNA sequence: TGTGCCAGCTCCCTTGGGGGGTTCCAGAATTCACCCCTCCACTTT. Translated, it gives CASSLGGFQNSPLHF.

This chain uses TRBV9 with TRBJ1-6; weak D call: TRBD1 (6 bases). The germline V and J ends were trimmed by 0 bases and 7 bases, with 8 bases remaining between them. Looked up from germline, CDR1 is SGDLS and CDR2 is YYNGEE. This CDR3 region has 14 residues. The CDR3 reads CASSVETGNSPLHF. In DNA, the CDR3 is TGTGCCAGCAGCGTAGAAACAGGGAATTCACCCCTCCACTTT.

This clone was seen only a few times. This sequence joins TRBV6-5 and TRBJ1-2; 10 positions match TRBD1. J lost 4 bases, V lost 5 bases, and 7 bases had no gene match. This CDR3 spans 15 amino acids. Germline V gene lookup returns CDR1 MNHEY and CDR2 SVGAGI. CDR3 in amino acids: CASSPTGTGVYGYTF. The CDR3 coding sequence is TGTGCCAGCAGTCCCACCGGGACAGGGGTCTATGGCTACACCTTC.

The chain recombines TRBV9 with TRBJ2-7, with TRBD1 matching over 8 bases. This CDR3 has 13 residues. With V trimmed by 2 bases and J by 7 bases, 5 bases remained unmatched. Germline CDR1 is SGDLS and CDR2 is YYNGEE. The DNA for the CDR3 is TGTGCCAGCAGCGTTCAGGGGGCGGGGGAGCAGTACTTC. This sequence encodes CASSVQGAGEQYF.

The gene calls are TRBV15 and TRBJ1-5; 7 nucleotides line up with TRBD1. This CDR3 spans 18 amino acids. Germline V CDR1 and CDR2: LNHNV, YYDKDF (reference sequence). V was clipped by 1 base and J by 4 bases; unmatched bases: 13. The CDR3 sequence: CATSRGRTGGASNQPQHF. CDR3 nucleotides: TGTGCCACCAGCAGAGGGAGGACAGGTGGGGCGTCAAATCAGCCCCAGCATTTT.

V and J are TRBV13 and TRBJ1-5, with 9 bases identical to TRBD1. The CDR3 has 14 residues. Per the germline V gene, CDR1 is PRHDT and CDR2 is FYEKMQ (reference sequence). V trimming: 4 bases; J trimming: 6 bases; junction bases outside the gene matches: 4. DNA of the CDR3: TGTGCCAGCAGCTGGGGACAGGGCACTCAGCCCCAGCATTTT. As protein: CASSWGQGTQPQHF.

This clone was seen only a few times. The V call is TRBV18, the J call TRBJ2-2; 8 bases map to TRBD1. Unmatched junction bases numbered 9, after V lost 4 bases and J lost 2 bases. The CDR3 length is 17 residues. CDR1 and CDR2 from the germline V gene are KGHSH and LQKENI. The CDR3 DNA sequence: TGTGCCAGCTCACTCACACGGACAGGGACAAACACCGGGGAGCTGTTTTTT. Amino acids: CASSLTRTGTNTGELFF.

The chain has TRBV7-3 and TRBJ2-1; 7 positions agree with TRBD1. Germline V gene lookup returns CDR1 SGHTA and CDR2 FQGTGA. V lost 1 base to trimming and J lost 0 bases; unmatched junction nucleotides: 6. The CDR3 sequence is 17 residues long. This CDR3 is CASSLSPTGFSYNEQFF. The CDR3 nucleotides are TGTGCCAGCAGCTTAAGCCCGACAGGGTTCTCCTACAATGAGCAGTTCTTC.

The genes are TRBV19 and TRBJ1-1; maybe TRBD1 (6 bases). Germline V gene sequence: CDR1 LNHDA, CDR2 SQIVND (reference sequence). V was pared by 8 bases and J by 7 bases, with 11 bases between. The CDR3 length is 11 residues. The CDR3 DNA sequence: TGTGCCAGTTCCGGACAGCTTGAAGCTTTCTTT. Its translation is CASSGQLEAFF. Together with reference TRBV19 and TRBJ1-1, the CDR3 gives the full variable domain: DGGITQSPKYLFRKEGQNVTLSCEQNLNHDAMYWYRQDPGQGLRLIYYSQIVNDFQKGDIAEGYSVSREKKESFPLTVTSAQKNPTAFYLCASSGQLEAFFGQGTRLTVV.

The genes are TRBV10-3 and TRBJ2-3; 11 positions agree with TRBD1. The trim removed 6 bases at V and 4 bases at J, leaving 6 bases unmatched. The CDR3 consists of 15 residues. Germline V CDR1 and CDR2: ENHRY, SYGVKD. CDR3 sequence (DNA): TGTGCCATCAGAGGACAGGGGGCATGGGCAGATACGCAGTATTTT. The encoded protein is CAIRGQGAWADTQYF.

The chain links TRBV9 to TRBJ2-2; the match to TRBD2 covers 14 bases. V was clipped by 3 bases and J by 6 bases; unmatched bases: 16. Germline V gives CDR1 SGDLS, CDR2 YYNGEE. The CDR3 runs to 20 residues. CDR3 in DNA: TGTGCCAGCAGCGCCGGGACTAGCGGGGGCAGTTTTAATTACCCCGGGGAGCTGTTTTTT. Its translation: CASSAGTSGGSFNYPGELFF.

The chain combines TRBV19 with TRBJ1-1; TRBD1 might be the D (5 bases). Trimming removed 4 bases from V and 5 bases from J, with 20 bases in between. CDR3 length equals 16 residues. CDR1 is LNHDA and CDR2 is SQIVND in the germline V gene (reference sequence). The CDR3 DNA reads TGTGCCAGTAGTACCCTAGCAGGTCCGGGGGGTACTGAAGCTTTCTTT. Amino acids: CASSTLAGPGGTEAFF.

The chain employs TRBV7-2 and TRBJ2-5; TRBD1 might be the D (5 bases). Trimming pared 2 bases from V and 5 bases from J, leaving 9 bases between. Germline V gives CDR1 SGHTA, CDR2 FQGNSA. The CDR3 totals 13 residues. The CDR3 DNA reads as TGTGCCAGCAGCTTAAGGGGTAGCGAGACCCAGTACTTC. Protein sequence: CASSLRGSETQYF.

The gene calls are TRBV6-1 and TRBJ2-7, with TRBD1 matching 7 bases. V lost 6 bases and J lost 0; bases outside the gene matches: 8. The CDR3 loop spans 15 amino acids. Germline V gives CDR1 MNHNS, CDR2 SASEGT. The chain's CDR3 is CASRRDSSSSYEQYF. The CDR3 coding sequence is TGTGCCAGCAGACGGGACAGCTCAAGCTCCTACGAGCAGTACTTC.

The chain couples TRBV3-1 (or the pseudogene TRBV3-2) to TRBJ1-5; D ambiguous. This CDR3 has 13 amino acids. Trimming cost V 1 base and J 5 bases, with 6 bases left between them. Germline V gene data show CDR1 as LGHDT and CDR2 as YNNKEL (reference sequence). CDR3: CASSQGQDQPQHF. The CDR3 bases are TGTGCCAGCAGCCAAGGGCAGGATCAGCCCCAGCATTTT.

V is TRBV5-4 and J is TRBJ1-1; 8 bases match TRBD1. The V gene's germline CDR1 is SGHNT and CDR2 YYREEE (reference sequence). The length of the CDR3 is 14 residues. The V segment lost 2 bases and the J segment 1 base; nucleotides outside the gene matches: 1. CDR3 protein: CASSFDRGNTEAFF. The DNA for the CDR3 is TGTGCCAGCAGCTTCGACAGGGGGAACACTGAAGCTTTCTTT. Full variable domain (rest looked up from reference TRBV5-4 and TRBJ1-1): ETGVTQSPTHLIKTRGQQVTLRCSSQSGHNTVSWYQQALGQGPQFIFQYYREEENGRGNFPPRFSGLQFPNYSSELNVNALELDDSALYLCASSFDRGNTEAFFGQGTRLTVV.

The chain recombines TRBV5-5 with TRBJ1-2; the match to TRBD1 covers 8 bases. Trimming at V came to 4 bases and at J to 8 bases, leaving 10 bases not matched to a gene. From germline, CDR1 is SGHKS and CDR2 YYEKEE (reference sequence). The CDR3 consists of 14 residues. The CDR3 DNA is TGTGCCAGCAGCCACTGGGACAGGCCGCGGGGCTACACCTTC. It is translated as CASSHWDRPRGYTF.

This clone occurred once. At one end the junction does not follow the germline gene, possibly because of a read error. This chain uses TRBV24-1 with TRBJ1-1; D gene uncertain. Germline V CDR1 and CDR2: KGHDR, SFDVKD. The CDR3 runs 12 residues. The CDR3 region has the DNA TGTGCCACCAGTGATTTGGAGTCCTCGTTCCTTTTT. Protein: CATSDLESSFLF.

This chain uses TRBV10-1 with TRBJ2-3; 8 bases fit TRBD1. The trim removed 3 bases at V and 8 bases at J, leaving 10 bases unmatched. Germline loops: CDR1 WNHNN, CDR2 SYGVQD (reference sequence). The CDR3 extends over 15 amino acids. This CDR3 reads CASSDLGRGRGTQYF. As DNA, the CDR3 is TGCGCCAGCAGTGATTTGGGCAGGGGGCGAGGTACGCAGTATTTT.

This clone has only a few counts. In DNA, the CDR3 is TGTGCCAGTAGTATAAGGCGCGGGGGGGCGATTGGGTCCTACAATGAGCAGTTCTTC. It yields the protein CASSIRRGGAIGSYNEQFF. The genes are TRBV19 and TRBJ2-1; TRBD2 aligns across 9 bases. V shed 2 bases and J 1 base; nucleotides not matched to a gene: 12. Germline loops: CDR1 LNHDA, CDR2 SQIVND (reference sequence). This CDR3 region has 19 residues. The whole variable domain, filled in from reference TRBV19 and TRBJ2-1, reads DGGITQSPKYLFRKEGQNVTLSCEQNLNHDAMYWYRQDPGQGLRLIYYSQIVNDFQKGDIAEGYSVSREKKESFPLTVTSAQKNPTAFYLCASSIRRGGAIGSYNEQFFGPGTRLTVL.

The genes are TRBV7-9 and TRBJ2-5; D might be TRBD1 (5 bases). CDR1 and CDR2 (germline): SEHNR, FQNEAQ (reference sequence). CDR3 length: 13 amino acids. V shed 5 bases and J shed 5 bases, with 12 bases lying between them. CDR3 loop: CASSPGNGETQYF. Here the CDR3 DNA reads TGTGCCAGCAGCCCAGGGAACGGGGAGACCCAGTACTTC.

This chain links TRBV12-5 with TRBJ1-1, with D possibly matching TRBD1 (6 bases). CDR3 length equals 14 residues. With 1 base removed from V and 4 bases from J, the gap between germline ends came to 10 bases. Germline assignment: CDR1 LGHNT and CDR2 FRNRAP. CDR3 residues: CASGLGQGSTEAFF. The CDR3 DNA is TGTGCTAGTGGTTTGGGGCAGGGGAGCACTGAAGCTTTCTTT.

The chain joins TRBV20-1 to TRBJ1-2, with D possibly being TRBD1 (5 bases). CDR1 and CDR2 from the germline V gene are DFQATT and SNEGSKA (reference sequence). Trimming took 3 bases from V and 10 from J, leaving 12 bases between them. The CDR3 is made up of 11 amino acids. The DNA of the CDR3 is TGCAGTGCTAGTATACAGGCCTCCTACACCTTC. Its protein product is CSASIQASYTF.

This clone was seen a few times. The rearrangement joins TRBV7-2 to TRBJ1-4; 7 nucleotides match TRBD1. Germline V lookup: CDR1 SGHTA, CDR2 FQGNSA. The CDR3 has 14 residues. V lost 5 bases, J lost 5 bases, and 5 bases stayed unmatched. CDR3 bases: TGTGCCAGCAGCCAGACAGGGCCCAATGAAAAACTGTTTTTT. Protein sequence: CASSQTGPNEKLFF.

The gene calls are TRBV6-5 and TRBJ2-3, with 10 bases identical to TRBD2. Germline trimming cut 0 bases from V and 7 bases from J; bases unmatched to any gene: 4. CDR1 MNHEY and CDR2 SVGAGI come from the germline V gene. CDR3 length: 15 amino acids. CDR3 nucleotides: TGTGCCAGCAGTTACTCAGCGGGGGGGCGACATACGCAGTATTTT. It translates to CASSYSAGGRHTQYF.

The gene calls are TRBV7-2 and TRBJ2-4; 8 bases are shared with TRBD2. This CDR3 region has 14 residues. Germline V gives CDR1 SGHTA, CDR2 FQGNSA. The ends lost 1 base at V and 10 bases at J; junction bases unmatched: 6. The CDR3 spells CASSLDSGVGIQYF. The CDR3, as DNA: TGTGCCAGCAGCTTAGATAGCGGGGTAGGAATTCAGTACTTC.